This T cell receptor (beta chain) stems from a study of T-cell reconstitution after alpha-beta-depleted transplantation in children. It was with unique molecular identifiers that the TCRbeta library was prepared. TCRdb analysed the PCR reads with MiXCR anew, one entry per CDR3 protein. The repertoire includes some 200,000 distinct CDR3 sequences, 14% to 15% of them detected once, and under 15% sits in the top ten. Trimming removed 1 base at V and 5 bases at J, with 15 bases between. This CDR3 has 15 amino acids. Germline V gene lookup returns CDR1 SGHDT and CDR2 YYEEEE. The TCR sequence derives from a human donor who donated a stem cell graft to a child with acute lymphoblastic leukemia. The specimen comprised PBMCs from the stem cell graft donor, sampled from the stem cell graft. The chain combines TRBV5-6 with TRBJ2-5; the D is unclear. CDR3 nucleotide sequence: TGTGCCAGCAGCTTGTTACCCGACCCGCGGGAGACCCAGTACTTC. This gives the protein CASSLLPDPRETQYF.